This T cell receptor beta chain was identified during a study of CD8 T cells in ankylosing spondylitis. There are many counts of this clonotype. Quantitative 5'-RACE with molecular barcodes generated TCR beta libraries. MiXCR, applied by TCRdb to the 5' RACE reads, yields one record per CDR3 protein. The profile shows about 130,000 distinct CDR3 sequences, roughly 6.6% of them singletons. The ends were cut back, 6 bases at V and 0 bases at J, with 21 bases in the middle. CDR3 length: 17 amino acids. This TCR came from a male donor with ankylosing spondylitis or in good health (not recorded which). Material for sequencing was blood, either unsorted or a sorted T cell fraction (not recorded which). The chain joins TRBV12-3 or TRBV12-4 to TRBJ2-7; D possibly corresponds to TRBD2 (6 bases). DNA of the CDR3: TGTGCCAGCAGCCCTTTCGCCGGGGGTGACTCCTCCTACGAGCAGTACTTC. It translates to CASSPFAGGDSSYEQYF.